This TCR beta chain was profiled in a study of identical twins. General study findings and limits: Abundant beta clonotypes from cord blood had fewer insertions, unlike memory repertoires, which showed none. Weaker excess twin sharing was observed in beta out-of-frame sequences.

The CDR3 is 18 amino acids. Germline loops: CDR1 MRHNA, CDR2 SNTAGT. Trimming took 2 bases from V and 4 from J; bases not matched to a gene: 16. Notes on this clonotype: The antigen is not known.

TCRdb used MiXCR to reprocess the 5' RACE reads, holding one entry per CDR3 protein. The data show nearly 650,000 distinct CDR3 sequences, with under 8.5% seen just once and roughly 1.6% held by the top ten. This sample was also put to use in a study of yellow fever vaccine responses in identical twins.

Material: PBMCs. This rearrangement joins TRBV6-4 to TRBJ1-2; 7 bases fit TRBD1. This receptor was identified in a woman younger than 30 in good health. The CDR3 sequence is CASSDLGQEGYLFYGYTF. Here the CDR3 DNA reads TGTGCCAGCAGTGACCTCGGACAGGAAGGATATCTTTTCTATGGCTACACCTTC.